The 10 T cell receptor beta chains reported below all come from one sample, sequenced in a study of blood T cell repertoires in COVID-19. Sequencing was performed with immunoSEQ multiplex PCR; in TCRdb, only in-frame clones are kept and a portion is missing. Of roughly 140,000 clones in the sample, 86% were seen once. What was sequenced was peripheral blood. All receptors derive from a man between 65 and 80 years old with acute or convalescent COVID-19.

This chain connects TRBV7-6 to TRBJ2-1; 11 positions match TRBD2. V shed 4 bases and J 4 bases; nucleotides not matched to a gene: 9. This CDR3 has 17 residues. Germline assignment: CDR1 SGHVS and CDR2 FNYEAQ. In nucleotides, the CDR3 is TGTGCCAGCAGCTCCCCTTTTAGCGGGGGGGGATACAATGAGCAGTTCTTC. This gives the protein CASSSPFSGGGYNEQFF.

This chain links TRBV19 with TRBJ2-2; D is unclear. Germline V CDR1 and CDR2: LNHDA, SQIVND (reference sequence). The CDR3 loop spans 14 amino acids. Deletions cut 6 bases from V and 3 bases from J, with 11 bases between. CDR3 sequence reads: CASSLGVDTGELFF. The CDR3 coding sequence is TGTGCCAGTAGCCTCGGAGTAGACACCGGGGAGCTGTTTTTT.

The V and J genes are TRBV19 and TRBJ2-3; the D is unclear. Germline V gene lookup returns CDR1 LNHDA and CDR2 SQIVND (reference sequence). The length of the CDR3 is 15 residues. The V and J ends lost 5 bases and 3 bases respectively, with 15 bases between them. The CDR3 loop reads CASSGGVSGTDTQYF. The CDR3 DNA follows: TGTGCCAGTAGTGGCGGCGTATCGGGTACAGATACGCAGTATTTT.

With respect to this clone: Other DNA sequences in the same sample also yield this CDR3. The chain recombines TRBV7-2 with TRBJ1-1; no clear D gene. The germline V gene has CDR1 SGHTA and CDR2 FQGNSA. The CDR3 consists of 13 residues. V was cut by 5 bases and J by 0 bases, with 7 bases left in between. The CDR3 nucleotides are TGTGCCAGCAGCCTAAGCCTGAACACTGAAGCTTTCTTT. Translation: CASSLSLNTEAFF.

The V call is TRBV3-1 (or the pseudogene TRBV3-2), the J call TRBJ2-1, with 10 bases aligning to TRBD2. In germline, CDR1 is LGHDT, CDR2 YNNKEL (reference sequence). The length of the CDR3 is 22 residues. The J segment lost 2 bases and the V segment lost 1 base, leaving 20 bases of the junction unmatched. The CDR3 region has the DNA TGTGCCAGCAGCCAAGCAGGGGCCCGCGGAGGGATAGCGGGAGGTGCCTACAATGAGCAGTTCTTC. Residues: CASSQAGARGGIAGGAYNEQFF.

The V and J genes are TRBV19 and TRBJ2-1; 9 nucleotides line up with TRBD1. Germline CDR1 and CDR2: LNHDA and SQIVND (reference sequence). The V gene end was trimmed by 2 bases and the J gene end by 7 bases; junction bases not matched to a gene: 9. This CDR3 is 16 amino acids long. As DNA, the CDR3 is TGTGCCAGTAGTATAACAGGGGGCGTCGATAGGAATGAGCAGTTCTTC. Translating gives CASSITGGVDRNEQFF.

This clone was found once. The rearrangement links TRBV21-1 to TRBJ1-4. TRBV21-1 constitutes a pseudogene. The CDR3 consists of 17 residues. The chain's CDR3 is CASSKVEGRGTNEKLFF. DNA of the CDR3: TGTGCCAGCAGCAAAGTGGAGGGGAGGGGAACTAATGAAAAACTGTTTTTT.

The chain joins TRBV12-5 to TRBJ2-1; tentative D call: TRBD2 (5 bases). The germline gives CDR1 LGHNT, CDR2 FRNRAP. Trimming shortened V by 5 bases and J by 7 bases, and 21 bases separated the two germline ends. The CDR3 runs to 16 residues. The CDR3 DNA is TGTGCTAGTGGTACCTACCGGACGGAGGTCTGGAATGAGCAGTTCTTC. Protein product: CASGTYRTEVWNEQFF.

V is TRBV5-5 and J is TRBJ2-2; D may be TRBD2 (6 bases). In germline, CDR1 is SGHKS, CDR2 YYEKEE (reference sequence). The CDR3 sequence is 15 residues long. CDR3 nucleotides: TGTGCTTCCCGGAGGGGCGGTCCGGACACCGGGGAGCTGTTTTTT. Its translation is CASRRGGPDTGELFF.

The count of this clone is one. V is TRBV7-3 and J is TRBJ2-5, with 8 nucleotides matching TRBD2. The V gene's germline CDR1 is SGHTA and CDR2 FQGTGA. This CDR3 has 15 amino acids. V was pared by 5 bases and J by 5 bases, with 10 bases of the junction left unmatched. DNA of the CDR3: TGTGCCAGCAGCCCCAGCGGGAGTGGAGTGGAGACCCAGTACTTC. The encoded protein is CASSPSGSGVETQYF.